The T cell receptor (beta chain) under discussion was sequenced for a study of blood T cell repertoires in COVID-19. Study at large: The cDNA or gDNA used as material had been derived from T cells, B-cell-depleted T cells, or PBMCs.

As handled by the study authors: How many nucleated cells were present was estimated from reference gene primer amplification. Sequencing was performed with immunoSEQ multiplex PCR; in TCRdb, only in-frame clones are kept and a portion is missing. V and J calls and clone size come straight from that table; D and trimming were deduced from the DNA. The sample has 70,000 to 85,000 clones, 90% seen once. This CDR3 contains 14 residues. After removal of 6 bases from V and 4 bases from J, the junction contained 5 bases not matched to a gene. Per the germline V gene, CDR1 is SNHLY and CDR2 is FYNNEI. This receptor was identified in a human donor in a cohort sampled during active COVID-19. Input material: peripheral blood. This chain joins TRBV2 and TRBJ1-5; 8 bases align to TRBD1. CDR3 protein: CASSVGTGNQPQHF. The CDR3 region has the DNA TGTGCCAGCAGCGTAGGGACAGGTAATCAGCCCCAGCATTTT. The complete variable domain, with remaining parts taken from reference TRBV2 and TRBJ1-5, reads EPEVTQTPSHQVTQMGQEVILRCVPISNHLYFYWYRQILGQKVEFLVSFYNNEISEKSEIFDDQFSVERPDGSNFTLKIRSTKLEDSAMYFCASSVGTGNQPQHFGDGTRLSIL.